This passage covers 5 T cell receptor beta chains from one sample sequenced in a study of shared clonotypes between healthy human individuals. Assay used: immunoSEQ multiplex PCR; TCRdb lists only in-frame clones, some missing. The sample lists millions of clones, over 85% occurring once. Sample: naive CD4+ T cells sorted from blood. Subset in this sample: CD45RA+ positively selected. The receptors shown here come from a young man in good health.

CDR3: CASSKGRSGGKSSGANVLTF. The CDR3 coding sequence is TGCGCCAGCTCCAAGGGCCGAAGCGGGGGAAAAAGCTCTGGGGCCAACGTCCTGACTTTC. The chain links TRBV10-2 to TRBJ2-6; 8 bases match TRBD2. The germline CDR1 and CDR2 sequences are WSHSY and SAAADI. V lost 8 bases and J lost 0; bases outside the gene matches: 18. The CDR3 has 20 residues.

Note on this clone: The sample carries other DNA sequences with the same CDR3. This chain joins TRBV30 and TRBJ1-1, with 10 positions matching TRBD1. CDR3 size: 13 residues. Germline-derived CDR1 and CDR2 are GTSNPN and SVGIG (reference sequence). J was trimmed by 4 bases and V by 5 bases; bases with no gene match: 4. CDR3 region: CAWSGQGSTEAFF. DNA for the CDR3: TGTGCCTGGTCGGGACAGGGGAGCACTGAAGCTTTCTTT. Supplemented by reference TRBV30 and TRBJ1-1, the full variable domain reads SQTIHQWPATLVQPVGSPLSLECTVEGTSNPNLYWYRQAAGRGLQLLFYSVGIGQISSEVPQNLSASRPQDRQFILSSKKLLLSDSGFYLCAWSGQGSTEAFFGQGTRLTVV.

V is TRBV5-4 and J is TRBJ2-4; D gene ambiguous. The CDR3 covers 14 residues. Germline CDR1 reads SGHNT; CDR2 reads YYREEE (reference sequence). Trimming pared 0 bases from V and 5 bases from J, leaving 9 bases between. The CDR3 DNA sequence: TGTGCCAGCAGCTTGGATCCCGGTCAAAACATTCAGTACTTC. Protein product: CASSLDPGQNIQYF. The full variable domain, its missing parts supplied by reference TRBV5-4 and TRBJ2-4, is ETGVTQSPTHLIKTRGQQVTLRCSSQSGHNTVSWYQQALGQGPQFIFQYYREEENGRGNFPPRFSGLQFPNYSSELNVNALELDDSALYLCASSLDPGQNIQYFGAGTRLSVL.

In its sample, this clone was seen once. The rearrangement joins TRBV7-9 to TRBJ1-4; a weak D match, TRBD1 (5 bases). V shed 0 bases and J shed 0 bases, with 14 bases lying between them. This CDR3 is 18 amino acids long. From germline, CDR1 is SEHNR and CDR2 FQNEAQ (reference sequence). The CDR3 region has the DNA TGTGCCAGCAGCTTAGCCCCCAGGGTCCTTCCAACTAATGAAAAACTGTTTTTT. It translates to CASSLAPRVLPTNEKLFF.

This rearrangement joins TRBV7-6 to TRBJ1-6, with TRBD1 matching 9 bases. CDR1 SGHVS and CDR2 FNYEAQ come from the germline V gene. This CDR3 has 14 residues. Trimming removed 5 bases from V and 8 bases from J; junction bases left unmatched: 4. CDR3 amino acids: CASSPRQGDSPLHF. Here the CDR3 DNA reads TGTGCCAGCAGCCCGCGACAGGGGGATTCACCCCTCCACTTT.